This is a list of T cell receptor beta chains from one sample in a study of a mutant IDH1 vaccine in newly diagnosed glioma. Which antigens these TCRs recognize remains unknown. Sequenced by immunoSEQ multiplex PCR; TCRdb stores in-frame clones only, minus some. Of tens of thousands of clones in the sample, 80% are singletons; the top ten hold around 6.2%. The sequences come from PBMCs, collected from a glioma patient whose treatment included an IDH1 peptide vaccine. These receptors were taken from a man aged 40-49 years with glioma. The conserved cysteine and the conserved F or W are not part of the CDR3 here.

TRBV18,9,TRBJ2-5,ASSPGETQY
TRBV19,11,TRBJ2-7,ASSYPSSYEQY
TRBV5-1,16,TRBJ1-2,ASSFPVTGGRVDYGYT
TRBV6-1,13,TRBJ1-2,ASSEFSDGGYGYT
TRBV25-1,15,TRBJ2-7,ASSESPQTGSSYEQY
TRBV2,12,TRBJ2-3,ASEAGLSTDTQY
TRBV5-6,12,TRBJ2-7,ASSLAGLSYEQY
TRBV5-4,12,TRBJ1-2,ASSSTQGLDGYT
TRBV7-9,10,TRBJ1-1,ASSPRSAEAF
TRBV5-1,12,TRBJ1-2,ASSSEPRRSGYT
TRBV28,12,TRBJ1-5,ASRKELSNQPQH
TRBV6-1,13,TRBJ1-6,ASSEQAHINSPLH
TRBV4-1,15,TRBJ2-6,ASSQDLRGTGANVLT
TRBV2,12,TRBJ2-2,ASSEGSNTGELF
TRBV7-2,13,TRBJ2-7,ASSLALGGQYEQY
TRBV30,13,TRBJ1-6,AWSSQGDRGSPLH
TRBV18,11,TRBJ1-1,ASSQFGAMEAF
TRBV11-2,11,TRBJ2-2,ASSFTTPGELF
TRBV9,12,TRBJ2-3,ASSVEGRTDTQY
TRBV7-8,11,TRBJ1-2,ASSRGQGSGYT
TRBV5-1,11,TRBJ1-1,ASSFVENTEAF
TRBV27,11,TRBJ2-7,ASSSRGADEQY
TRBV30,13,TRBJ2-3,ASTRLAGGEAGQY
TRBV5-4,12,TRBJ2-7,ASSRSGETYEQY
TRBV6-6,11,TRBJ1-1,ASSYPPSDEAF
TRBV2,13,TRBJ1-6,ASSEFFPYNSPLH
TRBV6-1,9,TRBJ1-1,ASSATREAF
TRBV10-3,11,TRBJ2-4,AISLLGRDIQY
TRBV18,11,TRBJ2-1,ASSLAAQLEQF
TRBV6-6,11,TRBJ1-6,ASSFIINSPLH
TRBV5-1,13,TRBJ2-7,ASSLVGTGHTEQY
TRBV7-9,11,TRBJ2-7,ASTLSGGYEQY
TRBV4-1,12,TRBJ1-1,ASSRGGRNTEAF
TRBV2,11,TRBJ1-2,ASSGDRLSGYT
TRBV25-1,13,TRBJ2-2,ASRGRGVVTGELF
TRBV5-6,14,TRBJ2-2,ASNSWVRLIPGELF
TRBV7-9,10,TRBJ2-7,ASSTTAWEQY
TRBV19,14,TRBJ2-3,ASRFTGGPSKDTQY
TRBV6-1,10,TRBJ1-4,ASSRFNEKLF
TRBV5-6,14,TRBJ1-2,ASSARIRDQKHGYT
TRBV15,13,TRBJ2-1,ATRGRGSSYNEQF
TRBV7-8,14,TRBJ2-5,ASSLVARAIQETQY
TRBV7-9,12,TRBJ1-4,ASSSWDRGEKLF
TRBV7-6,10,TRBJ2-7,ASSPTGYEQY
TRBV5-1,14,TRBJ1-6,ASSHFLEGSKSPLH
TRBV7-9,13,TRBJ1-2,ASSLLGQGSYGYT
TRBV5-5,13,TRBJ2-5,ASSSGGPRQETQY
TRBV2,13,TRBJ2-3,ASTRPTSGTDTQY
TRBV6-5,12,TRBJ1-6,ASSYTTGDSPLH
TRBV15,11,TRBJ1-4,ATSRGQWEKLF
TRBV19,13,TRBJ1-1,ASISAVTANTEAF
TRBV10-1,10,TRBJ2-3,ASSPGLDTQY
TRBV6-1,10,TRBJ2-7,ASSLDSFRQY
TRBV7-9,11,TRBJ1-2,ASAGAGDYGYT
TRBV4-1,12,TRBJ2-1,ASSPERFYNEQF
TRBV27,15,TRBJ1-2,ASSPRQGAVEVYGYT
TRBV5-1,13,TRBJ1-1,ASSWGTGRATEAF
TRBV5-6,11,TRBJ1-1,ASSFRGNTEAF
TRBV19,13,TRBJ1-1,ASSLAGQMNTEAF